These 24 T cell receptor beta chains were all obtained from the same sample, sequenced in a study of shared clonotypes between healthy human individuals. CD45RO negativity and positive selection for CCR7 defined naive CD8 cells, a population that excluded terminally differentiated effector memory CD45RA+ cells. The table came from immunoSEQ multiplex PCR; TCRdb's copy has only in-frame clones and leaves some out. The profile covers approximately 840,000 clones, with 96% appearing a single time and less than 0.25% taken by the ten largest. Sequencing was performed on naive CD8+ T cells sorted from blood. These receptors originate from a man aged 30-40 years in good health.

The V and J genes are TRBV7-8 and TRBJ2-7, with 14 positions matching TRBD2. Germline lookup yields CDR1 SGHVS and CDR2 FQNEAQ. Losses at the gene ends were 4 bases for V and 4 bases for J; bases not matched to a gene: 3. The CDR3 is 15 residues long. The CDR3 sequence: CASSYRLAGGYEQYF. The CDR3, as DNA: TGTGCCAGCAGCTACCGACTAGCGGGAGGGTACGAGCAGTACTTC.

The chain is built from TRBV10-3 and TRBJ2-7; D is uncertain. The CDR3 runs to 14 residues. The germline gives CDR1 ENHRY, CDR2 SYGVKD. V was cut by 0 bases and J by 0 bases, with 6 bases left in between. The CDR3 loop is CAISESRSSYEQYF. The CDR3, as DNA: TGTGCCATCAGTGAGTCTAGAAGCTCCTACGAGCAGTACTTC.

The chain recombines TRBV27 with TRBJ2-5; 9 nucleotides align to TRBD1. Germline V lookup: CDR1 MNHEY, CDR2 SMNVEV (reference sequence). CDR3 length: 14 amino acids. V trimming: 5 bases; J trimming: 4 bases; junction bases outside the gene matches: 5. The chain's CDR3 is CASSNRQGGETQYF. The CDR3, as DNA: TGTGCCAGCAGTAATCGACAGGGGGGAGAGACCCAGTACTTC.

The rearrangement links TRBV7-9 to TRBJ1-2, with 9 bases identical to TRBD1. There are 13 residues in the CDR3. J lost 6 bases, V lost 1 base, and 0 bases had no gene match. Germline V gene data show CDR1 as SEHNR and CDR2 as FQNEAQ (reference sequence). The CDR3 here is CASSLGDRDGYTF. As DNA, the CDR3 is TGTGCCAGCAGCTTAGGGGACAGGGATGGCTACACCTTC. The full variable domain, in which reference TRBV7-9 and TRBJ1-2 provide the parts outside the CDR3, is DTGVSQNPRHKITKRGQNVTFRCDPISEHNRLYWYRQTLGQGPEFLTYFQNEAQLEKSRLLSDRFSAERPKGSFSTLEIQRTEQGDSAMYLCASSLGDRDGYTFGSGTRLTVV.

The chain combines TRBV11-2 with TRBJ2-5; D is perhaps TRBD2 (6 bases). CDR1 and CDR2 from the germline V gene are SGHAT and FQNNGV. The V end was cut by 4 bases, the J end by 6 bases, with 15 bases between. This CDR3 comprises 14 residues. CDR3 DNA sequence: TGTGCCAGCAGCTCCACGGGAGCACCCCAGACCCAGTACTTC. It specifies CASSSTGAPQTQYF.

This sequence joins TRBV18 and TRBJ1-5; TRBD1 matches at 7 bases. The CDR3 length is 14 residues. The J segment lost 7 bases and the V segment lost 4 bases, leaving 7 bases of the junction unmatched. Germline V CDR1 and CDR2: KGHSH, LQKENI. The CDR3 is CASSQGGRRQPQHF. The CDR3, as DNA: TGTGCCAGCTCACAAGGGGGCCGACGACAGCCCCAGCATTTT.

The V gene is TRBV6-4, the J gene TRBJ2-3, with 10 bases fitting TRBD2. The trim removed 5 bases at V and 0 bases at J, leaving 2 bases unmatched. Germline CDR1 MRHNA, CDR2 SNTAGT. The CDR3 extends over 15 amino acids. The CDR3 nucleotides are TGTGCCAGCAGTTTACTAGCGGGAAGCACAGATACGCAGTATTTT. Amino acid sequence: CASSLLAGSTDTQYF.

The chain recombines TRBV10-1 with TRBJ2-7, with TRBD2 matching over 10 bases. Germline loops: CDR1 WNHNN, CDR2 SYGVQD (reference sequence). The trim removed 3 bases at V and 4 bases at J, leaving 6 bases unmatched. This CDR3 contains 15 residues. This chain's CDR3 is CASSEVASGSYEQYF. In DNA, the CDR3 is TGCGCCAGCAGTGAAGTAGCTAGCGGGAGTTACGAGCAGTACTTC.

This chain connects TRBV5-1 to TRBJ2-1; no firm D call. Germline V gene data show CDR1 as SGHRS and CDR2 as YFSETQ. V lost 4 bases, J lost 5 bases, and 7 bases lay in between. There are 12 residues in the CDR3. The CDR3 spells CASSLLNNEQFF. In DNA form, the CDR3 reads TGCGCCAGCAGCCTACTTAACAATGAGCAGTTCTTC.

This clone was detected many times. The CDR3 bases are TGTGCCAGCAAGGGACAAACGGGGGTGGGTGGCTACACCTTC. As protein: CASKGQTGVGGYTF. The rearrangement uses TRBV9 and TRBJ1-2, with D maybe TRBD1 (6 bases). Germline assignment: CDR1 SGDLS and CDR2 YYNGEE. The CDR3 is 14 amino acids. V lost 6 bases and J lost 7, with 19 bases in between.

The CDR3: CASSHPGETSTDTQYF. The CDR3, as DNA: TGCGCCAGCAGCCACCCCGGGGAAACTAGCACAGATACGCAGTATTTT. The rearrangement links TRBV4-1 to TRBJ2-3, with TRBD2 as a possible D gene (5 bases). This CDR3 has 16 residues. From germline, CDR1 is MGHRA and CDR2 YSYEKL. V dropped 3 bases and J dropped 0 bases, with 13 bases sitting between them.

The V and J genes are TRBV27 and TRBJ2-3, with 9 bases fitting TRBD2. V was clipped by 2 bases and J by 0 bases; unmatched bases: 3. The CDR3 is 16 amino acids. Germline V lookup: CDR1 MNHEY, CDR2 SMNVEV (reference sequence). CDR3 in DNA: TGTGCCAGCAGTTTAGGACTAGCGCATAGCACAGATACGCAGTATTTT. Its translation: CASSLGLAHSTDTQYF.

J is TRBJ2-4 and V is TRBV4-1; no definite D call. Germline V CDR1 and CDR2: MGHRA, YSYEKL. There are 18 residues in the CDR3. V lost 0 bases and J 0 bases, leaving 15 bases between the germline ends. CDR3 protein: CASSQDTTLLLAKNIQYF. In DNA, the CDR3 is TGCGCCAGCAGCCAAGATACTACCTTGTTACTAGCCAAAAACATTCAGTACTTC.

This rearrangement joins TRBV11-2 to TRBJ1-5; TRBD1 might be the D (6 bases). Deletions cut 5 bases from V and 4 bases from J, with 18 bases between. CDR3 size: 16 residues. CDR1 and CDR2 from the germline V gene are SGHAT and FQNNGV. This chain's CDR3 is CASSPGDALGNQPQHF. CDR3 nucleotide sequence: TGTGCCAGCAGCCCAGGGGACGCCTTGGGGAATCAGCCCCAGCATTTT.

For this clone: Different DNA sequences within this sample yield the same CDR3. The J gene is TRBJ2-1, the V gene TRBV5-6; D unclear. Trimming stripped 2 bases from V and 1 base from J, with 4 bases between. Per germline, CDR1 SGHDT and CDR2 YYEEEE. The CDR3 extends over 13 amino acids. CDR3 sequence reads: CASSFGSYNEQFF. As DNA, the CDR3 is TGTGCCAGCAGCTTTGGGTCCTACAATGAGCAGTTCTTC.

V usage is TRBV5-1 and J usage is TRBJ1-3, with D hard to call. CDR3 size: 11 residues. The germline V gene encodes CDR1 SGHRS and CDR2 YFSETQ. Trimming removed 3 bases at V and 4 bases at J, with 2 bases between. The DNA for the CDR3 is TGCGCCAGCAGCTCCGGAAACACCATATATTTT. Its protein product is CASSSGNTIYF.

The chain joins TRBV19 to TRBJ2-2; maybe TRBD2 (5 bases). Germline V gene sequence: CDR1 LNHDA, CDR2 SQIVND (reference sequence). V lost 3 bases and J 1 base, leaving 6 bases between the germline ends. The CDR3 is 14 amino acids. The CDR3 coding sequence is TGTGCCAGTAGTATGGACTGGAACACCGGGGAGCTGTTTTTT. Protein: CASSMDWNTGELFF.

V is TRBV5-1 and J is TRBJ2-7, with D hard to call. The length of the CDR3 is 17 residues. The germline V gene has CDR1 SGHRS and CDR2 YFSETQ. Trimming left V 4 bases short and J 3 bases short, with 23 bases between. CDR3 loop: CASSPGWSLVSVYEQYF. CDR3 in DNA: TGCGCCAGCAGCCCCGGGTGGTCTCTTGTTTCCGTCTACGAGCAGTACTTC.

This chain links TRBV11-2 with TRBJ2-7, with TRBD1 matching 9 bases. V dropped 3 bases and J dropped 1; count of bases not matched to a gene: 7. The CDR3 is made up of 16 amino acids. Germline values: CDR1 SGHAT, CDR2 FQNNGV. For the CDR3, the DNA is TGTGCCAGCAGCTTTTCCGGGACAGGGCCTTCCTACGAGCAGTACTTC. Translation: CASSFSGTGPSYEQYF.

The V call is TRBV6-6, the J call TRBJ2-2; 8 bases map to TRBD1. Looked up from germline, CDR1 is MNHNY and CDR2 is SVGAGI (reference sequence). There are 14 residues in the CDR3. The J segment lost 4 bases and the V segment lost 5 bases, leaving 3 bases of the junction unmatched. The CDR3 sequence is CASSTTGATGELFF. As DNA, the CDR3 is TGTGCCAGCAGTACGACAGGGGCCACCGGGGAGCTGTTTTTT.

This clone was seen a single time. The chain carries TRBV27 and TRBJ2-1; 7 bases agree with TRBD2. Germline-derived CDR1 and CDR2 are MNHEY and SMNVEV (reference sequence). With 11 bases clipped from V and 10 bases from J, the junction kept 11 bases outside the gene matches. This CDR3 has 12 residues. CDR3 coding DNA: TGTGCCGTTGGGGGGGTGAAGCGAGAGCAGTTCTTC. This translates into CAVGGVKREQFF.

V and J are TRBV27 and TRBJ2-3; D is perhaps TRBD1 (6 bases). Per germline, CDR1 MNHEY and CDR2 SMNVEV (reference sequence). V was cut by 0 bases and J by 3 bases, with 13 bases left in between. The CDR3 is 16 amino acids. In nucleotides, the CDR3 is TGTGCCAGCAGTTTATCCCCCCCACAGGGTACAGATACGCAGTATTTT. Its protein is CASSLSPPQGTDTQYF.

The V and J genes are TRBV7-9 and TRBJ2-7, with TRBD1 matching over 9 bases. Looked up from germline, CDR1 is SEHNR and CDR2 is FQNEAQ (reference sequence). The junction had 9 bases not matched to a gene; V was cut back by 4 bases and J by 2 bases. The CDR3 loop spans 16 amino acids. CDR3 coding DNA: TGTGCCAGCAGCTCAGTACTTGGGACAGGGACCTACGAGCAGTACTTC. Protein sequence: CASSSVLGTGTYEQYF. The variable domain in full, completed from reference TRBV7-9 and TRBJ2-7, reads DTGVSQNPRHKITKRGQNVTFRCDPISEHNRLYWYRQTLGQGPEFLTYFQNEAQLEKSRLLSDRFSAERPKGSFSTLEIQRTEQGDSAMYLCASSSVLGTGTYEQYFGPGTRLTVT.

This sequence joins TRBV27 and TRBJ2-5; the D is unclear. The CDR3 is made up of 15 amino acids. Trimming stripped 3 bases from V and 1 base from J, with 12 bases between. Germline V gene lookup returns CDR1 MNHEY and CDR2 SMNVEV (reference sequence). This chain's CDR3 is CASSFLVGTQETQYF. DNA for the CDR3: TGTGCCAGCAGTTTCCTGGTCGGAACCCAAGAGACCCAGTACTTC.